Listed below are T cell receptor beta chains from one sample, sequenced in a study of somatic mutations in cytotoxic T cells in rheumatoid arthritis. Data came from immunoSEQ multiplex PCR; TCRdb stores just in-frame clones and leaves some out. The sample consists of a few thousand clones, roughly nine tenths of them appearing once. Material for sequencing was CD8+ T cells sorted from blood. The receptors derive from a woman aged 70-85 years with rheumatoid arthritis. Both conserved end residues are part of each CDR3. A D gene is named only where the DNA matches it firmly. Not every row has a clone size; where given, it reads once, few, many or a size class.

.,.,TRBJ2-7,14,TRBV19,TGTGCCAGTAGTTCCCACGGAGGGCACTACGAGCAGTACTTC,CASSSHGGHYEQYF
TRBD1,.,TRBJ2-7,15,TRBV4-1,TGCGCCAGCAGCCAGGGGGGACAGGGTGGCGACGAGCAGTACTTC,CASSQGGQGGDEQYF
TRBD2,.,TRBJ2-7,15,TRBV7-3,TGTGCCAGCAGCTTACTAGCGGGAGCCCCGAGCGAGCAGTACTTC,CASSLLAGAPSEQYF
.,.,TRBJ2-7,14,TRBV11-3,TGTGCCAGCAGCATAGCGGACAGCTCCTACGAGCAGTACTTC,CASSIADSSYEQYF
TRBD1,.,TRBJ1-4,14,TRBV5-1,TGCGCCAGCAGCTCGGGGGACAGGGCTGAAAAACTGTTTTTT,CASSSGDRAEKLFF
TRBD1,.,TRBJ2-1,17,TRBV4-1,TGCGCCAGCAGCCATAATTACCGGGACAGGGTTTACAATGAGCAGTTCTTC,CASSHNYRDRVYNEQFF
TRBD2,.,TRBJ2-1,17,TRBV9,TGTGCCAGCAGCGCTTCTACTAGCGGGGGACCAAACAATGAGCAGTTCTTC,CASSASTSGGPNNEQFF
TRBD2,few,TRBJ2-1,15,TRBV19,TGTGCCAGTACCGGGGGACTAGCTTCCTACAATGAGCAGTTCTTC,CASTGGLASYNEQFF
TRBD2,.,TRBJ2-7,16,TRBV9,TGTGCCAGCAGCGTATCCGGACTAGCGGGAATCTACGAGCAGTACTTC,CASSVSGLAGIYEQYF
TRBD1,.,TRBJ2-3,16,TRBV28,TGTGCCAGCAGTTTCCTAGGGGGCACTAGCACAGATACGCAGTATTTT,CASSFLGGTSTDTQYF
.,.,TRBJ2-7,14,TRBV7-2,TGTGCCAGCAGCTTAATCCCGGGAACCTACGAGCAGTACTTC,CASSLIPGTYEQYF
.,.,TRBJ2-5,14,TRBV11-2,TGTGCCAGCAGCTCCCGACAGGACCAAGAGACCCAGTACTTC,CASSSRQDQETQYF
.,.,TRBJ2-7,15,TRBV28,TGTGCCAGCGCGGCCACGGGTCGTCGGGCCTACGAGCAGTACTTC,CASAATGRRAYEQYF
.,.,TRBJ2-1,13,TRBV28,TGTGCCAGCAGTCTCCCCCCCCCGAATGAGCAGTTCTTC,CASSLPPPNEQFF
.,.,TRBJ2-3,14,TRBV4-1,TGCGCCAGCAGCCAAGAAGCCCCAGGTTCGACGCAGTATTTT,CASSQEAPGSTQYF
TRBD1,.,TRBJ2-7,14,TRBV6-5,TGTGCCAGCATGGCCGGGACAGGAGCCTACGAGCAGTACTTC,CASMAGTGAYEQYF
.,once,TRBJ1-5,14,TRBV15,TGTGCCACCAGCAGAGCAGCAGGGCTGCAGCCCCAGCATTTT,CATSRAAGLQPQHF
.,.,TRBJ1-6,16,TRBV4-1,TGCGCCAGCAGCCAAGTGGAGACAGGTCCTAATTCACCCCTCCACTTT,CASSQVETGPNSPLHF
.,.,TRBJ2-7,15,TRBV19,TGTGCCAGTAGTATGGTACCCATGAGCTCCTACGAGCAGTACTTC,CASSMVPMSSYEQYF
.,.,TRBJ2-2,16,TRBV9,TGTGCCAGCAAAGCAACGGGGAGTGAGGACACCGGGGAGCTGTTTTTT,CASKATGSEDTGELFF
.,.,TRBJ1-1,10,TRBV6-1,TGTGCCACCCTGTTCTCTGAAGCTTTCTTT,CATLFSEAFF
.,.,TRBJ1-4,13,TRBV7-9,TGTGCCAGCAGCTTAGCGTACAGTGAAAAACTGTTTTTT,CASSLAYSEKLFF
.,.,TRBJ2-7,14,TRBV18,TGTGCCAGCTCACCTCGGGACAACCCCTACGAGCAGTACTTC,CASSPRDNPYEQYF
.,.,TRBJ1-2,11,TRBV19,TGTGCCAGTAGTCTAGGGCTTGGCTACACCTTC,CASSLGLGYTF
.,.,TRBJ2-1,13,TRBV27,TGTGCCAGTTTCGGTGCGATCGACAATGAGCAGTTCTTC,CASFGAIDNEQFF
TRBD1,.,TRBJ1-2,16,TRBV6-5,TGTGCCAGCAGTTACTCAGGACAGGCAACCTCGAGGGGCTACACCTTC,CASSYSGQATSRGYTF
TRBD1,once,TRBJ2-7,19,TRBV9,TGTGCCAGCAGCGCGAGCCCCTTTACAGGGGGGCGAAGGGGCTACGAGCAGTACTTC,CASSASPFTGGRRGYEQYF
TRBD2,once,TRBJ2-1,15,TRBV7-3,TGTGCCAGCAGCCTCCTAGCGGGGGCACACAATGAGCAGTTCTTC,CASSLLAGAHNEQFF
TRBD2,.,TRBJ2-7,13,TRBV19,TGTGCCAGTACCGTAGCGGGGGGGTACGAGCAGTACTTC,CASTVAGGYEQYF
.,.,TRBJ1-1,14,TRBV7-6,TGTGCCAGCAGCCCGAATATCGGACAGCTCCGTGCTTTCTTT,CASSPNIGQLRAFF
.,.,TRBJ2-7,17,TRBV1,TGCACCAGCAGCCAGCTCAGAGCGGGGCCTTTCTCCTACGAGCAGTACTTC,CTSSQLRAGPFSYEQYF
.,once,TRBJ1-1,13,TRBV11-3,TGTGCCAGCACTGGACATAGGGGAACTGAAGCTTTCTTT,CASTGHRGTEAFF
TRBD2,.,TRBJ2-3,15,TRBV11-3,TGTGCCAGCAGCTCCCAGCGGGATGTTGCAGATACGCAGTATTTT,CASSSQRDVADTQYF
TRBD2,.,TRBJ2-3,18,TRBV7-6,TGTGCCAGCAGCCCTGCCCTCTACCAGCGGGAGGGGCAAGATACGCAGTATTTT,CASSPALYQREGQDTQYF
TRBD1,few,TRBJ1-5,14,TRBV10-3,TGTGCCACAGGGACAGGGGATAGCAACCAGGCCCAGCATTTT,CATGTGDSNQAQHF
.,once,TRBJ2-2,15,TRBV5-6,TGTGCCGGCAGCCGCAGACACTCGAACACCGGGGAGCTGTTTTTT,CAGSRRHSNTGELFF
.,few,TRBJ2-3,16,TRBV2,TGTGCCAGCAGTGAACCCGGACAGATTAGCACAGATACGCAGTATTTT,CASSEPGQISTDTQYF
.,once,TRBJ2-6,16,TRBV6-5,TGTGCCAGCAGTTACTTTTTAAACTCTGGGGCCAACGTCCTGACTTTC,CASSYFLNSGANVLTF
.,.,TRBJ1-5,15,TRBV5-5,TGTGCCAGCAGCAACCCGGACAGTAGCAATCAGCCCCAGCATTTT,CASSNPDSSNQPQHF
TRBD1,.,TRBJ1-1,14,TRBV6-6,TGTGCCAGCAGTCATTGGGACAGCAACACTGAAGCTTTCTTT,CASSHWDSNTEAFF
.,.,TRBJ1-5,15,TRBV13,TGTGCCAGCAGCTTAGGAGGAGGAGGGCATCAGCCCCAGCATTTT,CASSLGGGGHQPQHF
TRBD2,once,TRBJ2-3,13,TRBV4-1,TGCGCCAGCCAGCGGACTAGCGGCGATACGCAATATTTT,CASQRTSGDTQYF
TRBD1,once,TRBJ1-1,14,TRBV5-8,TGTGCCAGCAGCTCAGGACAGGTGAACACTGAAGCTTTCTTT,CASSSGQVNTEAFF
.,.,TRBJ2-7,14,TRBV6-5,TGTGCCAGCAGCTTCAAATACGGCTCCTACGAGCAGTACTTC,CASSFKYGSYEQYF
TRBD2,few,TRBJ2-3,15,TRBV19,TGTGCCAGTACCCTACTAGCGGGGGGGCGAGATACGCAGTATTTT,CASTLLAGGRDTQYF
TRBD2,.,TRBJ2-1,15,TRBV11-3,TGTGCCAGCAGCGAACTAGCGCTAACCTACAATGAGCAGTTCTTC,CASSELALTYNEQFF
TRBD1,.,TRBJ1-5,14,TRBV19,TGTGCCAGTAGTAACAGGGGGGAAGGTCAGCCCCAGCATTTT,CASSNRGEGQPQHF
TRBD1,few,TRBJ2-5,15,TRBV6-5,TGTGCCAGCAGTTCGGGACAGGGGGCGCTGAAGACCCAGTACTTC,CASSSGQGALKTQYF
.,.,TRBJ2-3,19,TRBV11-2,TGTGCCAGCGAAAGGAGATGGGGGGGCAGTGAAGAGGGCACAGATACGCAGTATTTT,CASERRWGGSEEGTDTQYF
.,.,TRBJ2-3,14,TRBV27,TGTGCCAGCAGTGTTACCCGGGGAACAGATACGCAGTATTTT,CASSVTRGTDTQYF
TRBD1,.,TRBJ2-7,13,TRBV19,TGTGCCAGTAGTGCGACAGGGGCCAACGAGCAGTACTTC,CASSATGANEQYF
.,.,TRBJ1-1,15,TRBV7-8,TGTGCCAGCAGCCCACGAGCTGGGGGGGGCACTGAAGCTTTCTTT,CASSPRAGGGTEAFF
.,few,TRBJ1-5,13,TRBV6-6,TGTGCCAGCAGTTCTAGTAGCAATCAGCCCCAGCATTTT,CASSSSSNQPQHF
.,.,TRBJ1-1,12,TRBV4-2,TGTGCCAGCAGCCAATCCCGGGGTGAAGCTTTCTTT,CASSQSRGEAFF
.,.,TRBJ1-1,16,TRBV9,TGTGCCAGCAGCCCCCGAGTGGGAGGGCCGACGGCCGAAGCTTTCTTT,CASSPRVGGPTAEAFF
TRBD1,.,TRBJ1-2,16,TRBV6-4,TGTGCCAGCAGTGACACCCCCCAGGGGGCTGTTGATGGCTACACCTTC,CASSDTPQGAVDGYTF
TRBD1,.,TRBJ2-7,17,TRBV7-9,TGTGCCAGCAGCTTAGGGACAGGGACCCCTGCCGGCTACGAGCAGTACTTC,CASSLGTGTPAGYEQYF